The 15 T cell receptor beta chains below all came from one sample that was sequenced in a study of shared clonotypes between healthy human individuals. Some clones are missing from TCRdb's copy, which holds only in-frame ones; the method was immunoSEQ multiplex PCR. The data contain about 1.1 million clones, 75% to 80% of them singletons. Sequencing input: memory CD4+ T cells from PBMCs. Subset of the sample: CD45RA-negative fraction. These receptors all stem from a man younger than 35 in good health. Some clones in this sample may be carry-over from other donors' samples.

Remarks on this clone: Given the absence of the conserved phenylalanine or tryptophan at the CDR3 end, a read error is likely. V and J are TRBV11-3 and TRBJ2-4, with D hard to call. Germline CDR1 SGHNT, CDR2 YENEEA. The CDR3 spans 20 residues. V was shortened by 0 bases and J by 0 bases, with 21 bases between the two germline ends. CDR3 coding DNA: TGTGCCAGCAGCTTAGATCCGGAAGGAACCTATAAGCTAGCCAAAAACATTCAGTACTTA. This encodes CASSLDPEGTYKLAKNIQYL.

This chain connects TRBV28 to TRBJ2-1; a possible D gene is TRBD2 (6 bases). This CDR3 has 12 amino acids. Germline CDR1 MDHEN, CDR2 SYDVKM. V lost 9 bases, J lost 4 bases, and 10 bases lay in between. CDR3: CASGAGYNEQFF. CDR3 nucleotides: TGTGCCAGTGGGGCGGGATACAATGAGCAGTTCTTC.

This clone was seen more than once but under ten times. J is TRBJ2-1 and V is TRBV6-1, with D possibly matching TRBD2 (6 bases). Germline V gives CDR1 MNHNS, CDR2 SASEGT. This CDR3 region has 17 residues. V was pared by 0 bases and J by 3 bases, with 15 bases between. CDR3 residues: CASSEAHGGGGYNEQFF. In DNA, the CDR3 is TGTGCCAGCAGTGAAGCGCATGGTGGGGGAGGCTACAATGAGCAGTTCTTC.

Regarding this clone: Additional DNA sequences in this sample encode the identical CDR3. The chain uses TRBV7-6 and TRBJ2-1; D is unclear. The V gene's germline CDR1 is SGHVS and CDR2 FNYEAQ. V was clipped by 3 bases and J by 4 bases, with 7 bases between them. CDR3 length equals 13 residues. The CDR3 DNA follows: TGTGCCAGCAGCTTGGGGAATTACAATGAGCAGTTCTTC. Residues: CASSLGNYNEQFF.

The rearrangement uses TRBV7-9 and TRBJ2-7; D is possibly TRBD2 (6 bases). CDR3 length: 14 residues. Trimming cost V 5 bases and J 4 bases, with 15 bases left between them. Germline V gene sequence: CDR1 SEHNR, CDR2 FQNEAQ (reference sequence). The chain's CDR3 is CASSTPSDGYEQYF. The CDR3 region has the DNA TGTGCCAGCAGCACCCCTAGCGATGGGTACGAGCAGTACTTC.

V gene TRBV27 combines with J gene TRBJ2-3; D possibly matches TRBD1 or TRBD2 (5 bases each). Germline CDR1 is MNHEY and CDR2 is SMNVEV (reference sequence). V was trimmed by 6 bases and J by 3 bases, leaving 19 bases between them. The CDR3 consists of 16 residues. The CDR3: CASRSLSRGVTDTQYF. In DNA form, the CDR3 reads TGTGCCAGCAGATCACTCAGTAGAGGGGTTACAGATACGCAGTATTTT.

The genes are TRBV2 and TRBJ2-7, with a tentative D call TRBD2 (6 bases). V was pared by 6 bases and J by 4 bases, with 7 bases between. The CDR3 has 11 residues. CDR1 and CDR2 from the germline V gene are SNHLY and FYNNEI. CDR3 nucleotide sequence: TGTGCCAGCAGGGAGGGGTACGAGCAGTACTTC. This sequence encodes CASREGYEQYF.

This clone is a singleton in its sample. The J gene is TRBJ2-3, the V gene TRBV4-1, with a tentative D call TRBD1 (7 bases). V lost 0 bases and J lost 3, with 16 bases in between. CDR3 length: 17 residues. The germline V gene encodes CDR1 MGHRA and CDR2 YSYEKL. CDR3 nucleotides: TGCGCCAGCAGCCAAGAATCTGCAGGGGGAGGAACAGATACGCAGTATTTT. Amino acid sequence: CASSQESAGGGTDTQYF.

The CDR3 reads CASSTQGPNEQFF. CDR3 DNA sequence: TGTGCCAGCAGCACACAGGGGCCGAATGAGCAGTTCTTC. The chain joins TRBV6-6 to TRBJ2-1; 7 nucleotides agree with TRBD1. CDR1 and CDR2 from the germline V gene are MNHNY and SVGAGI (reference sequence). The V and J ends lost 6 bases and 7 bases, in that order; junction bases with no gene match: 6. The CDR3 runs 13 residues.

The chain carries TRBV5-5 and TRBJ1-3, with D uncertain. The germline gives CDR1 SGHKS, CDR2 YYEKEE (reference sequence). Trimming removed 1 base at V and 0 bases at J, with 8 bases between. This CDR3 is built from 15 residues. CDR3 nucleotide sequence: TGTGCCAGCAGCTTGTGGGCGTTCTCTGGAAACACCATATATTTT. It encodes CASSLWAFSGNTIYF.

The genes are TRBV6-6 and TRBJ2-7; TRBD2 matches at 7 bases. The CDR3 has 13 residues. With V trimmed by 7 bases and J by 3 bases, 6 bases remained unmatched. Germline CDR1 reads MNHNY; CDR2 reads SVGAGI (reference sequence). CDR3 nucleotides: TGTGCCAGCAAAGTGGGAGGGTTCTACGAGCAGTACTTC. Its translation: CASKVGGFYEQYF.

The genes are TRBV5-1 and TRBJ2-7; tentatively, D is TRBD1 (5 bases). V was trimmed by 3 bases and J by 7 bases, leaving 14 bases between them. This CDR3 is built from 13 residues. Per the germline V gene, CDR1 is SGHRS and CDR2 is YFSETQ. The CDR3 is CASSWIFPGEQYF. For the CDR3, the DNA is TGCGCCAGCAGCTGGATATTCCCAGGGGAGCAGTACTTC.

The DNA of the CDR3 is TGTGCCAGCAGCTCCCGACAGGGGGCAACCGGGGAGCTGTTTTTT. Translating it yields CASSSRQGATGELFF. This sequence joins TRBV11-1 and TRBJ2-2; 10 nucleotides align to TRBD1. The V and J ends lost 4 bases and 5 bases, in that order; junction bases with no gene match: 4. This CDR3 has 15 residues. Germline V lookup: CDR1 SGHAT, CDR2 FQDESV (reference sequence).

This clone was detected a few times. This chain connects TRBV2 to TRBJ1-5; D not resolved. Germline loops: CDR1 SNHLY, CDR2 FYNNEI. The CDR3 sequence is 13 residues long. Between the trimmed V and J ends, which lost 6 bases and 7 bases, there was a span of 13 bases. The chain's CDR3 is CASSRGDHQPQHF. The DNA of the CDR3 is TGTGCCAGCAGCCGCGGCGATCACCAGCCCCAGCATTTT.

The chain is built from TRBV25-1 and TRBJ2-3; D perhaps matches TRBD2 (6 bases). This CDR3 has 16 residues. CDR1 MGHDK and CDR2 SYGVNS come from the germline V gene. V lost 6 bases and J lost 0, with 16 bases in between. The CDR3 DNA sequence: TGTGCCAGCAGGGTCCGTGGGGGGTCTAGCACAGATACGCAGTATTTT. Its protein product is CASRVRGGSSTDTQYF.